These 26 T cell receptor beta chains were all obtained from the same sample, sequenced in a study of OX40 agonist ivuxolimab in advanced cancers. Generated by immunoSEQ multiplex PCR, the TCRdb table keeps only in-frame clones and is missing some. Among about 79,000 clones listed, roughly 91% were seen once. The sequences come from CD4+ or CD8+ T cells sorted from blood, collected in a trial of the OX40 agonist ivuxolimab. The receptors come from an adult with an advanced solid tumor such as melanoma, head and neck, liver or kidney cancer.

This clone has a handful of counts. The chain links TRBV6-1 to TRBJ1-5; D possibly corresponds to TRBD1 (5 bases). There are 14 residues in the CDR3. V lost 4 bases to trimming and J lost 0 bases, with 7 bases between them. Germline V lookup: CDR1 MNHNS, CDR2 SASEGT. The CDR3 reads CASSAGGSNQPQHF. In nucleotides, the CDR3 is TGTGCCAGCAGTGCCGGGGGTAGCAATCAGCCCCAGCATTTT.

Only one count was recorded for this clone. This chain connects TRBV28 to TRBJ1-4, with D perhaps TRBD1 (5 bases). The CDR3 length is 15 residues. CDR1 MDHEN and CDR2 SYDVKM come from the germline V gene. V lost 6 bases and J 4 bases, leaving 15 bases between the germline ends. This chain's CDR3 is CASSWGSSLNEKLFF. The CDR3 coding sequence is TGTGCCAGCAGCTGGGGGTCCAGCCTTAATGAAAAACTGTTTTTT. The full variable domain, its missing parts supplied by reference TRBV28 and TRBJ1-4, is DVKVTQSSRYLVKRTGEKVFLECVQDMDHENMFWYRQDPGLGLRLIYFSYDVKMKEKGDIPEGYSVSREKKERFSLILESASTNQTSMYLCASSWGSSLNEKLFFGSGTQLSVL.

The V call is TRBV5-1, the J call TRBJ1-3, with TRBD1 matching 7 bases. The CDR3 contains 15 residues. J was trimmed by 0 bases and V by 5 bases; bases with no gene match: 5. Germline V gene lookup returns CDR1 SGHRS and CDR2 YFSETQ. The CDR3 DNA reads TGCGCCAGCAGTTCAGGGGGGATCTCTGGAAACACCATATATTTT. It specifies CASSSGGISGNTIYF. The full variable domain, completed using reference TRBV5-1 and TRBJ1-3, is KAGVTQTPRYLIKTRGQQVTLSCSPISGHRSVSWYQQTPGQGLQFLFEYFSETQRNKGNFPGRFSGRQFSNSRSEMNVSTLELGDSALYLCASSSGGISGNTIYFGEGSWLTVV.

This chain links TRBV5-1 with TRBJ2-1; unclear D gene. Germline CDR1 SGHRS, CDR2 YFSETQ. V gave up 1 base and J gave up 0 bases, with 8 bases separating them. CDR3 length equals 15 residues. The CDR3, as DNA: TGCGCCAGCAGCTTGCAAATAGACTCCTACAATGAGCAGTTCTTC. Amino acids: CASSLQIDSYNEQFF.

This chain links TRBV5-4 with TRBJ1-1; D ambiguous. The length of the CDR3 is 14 residues. V shed 0 bases and J shed 6 bases, with 12 bases lying between them. Germline V gene lookup returns CDR1 SGHNT and CDR2 YYREEE (reference sequence). CDR3 nucleotides: TGTGCCAGCAGCTTGGGCCGAACGCGGGCTGAAGCTTTCTTT. Protein sequence: CASSLGRTRAEAFF. Supplemented by reference TRBV5-4 and TRBJ1-1, the full variable domain reads ETGVTQSPTHLIKTRGQQVTLRCSSQSGHNTVSWYQQALGQGPQFIFQYYREEENGRGNFPPRFSGLQFPNYSSELNVNALELDDSALYLCASSLGRTRAEAFFGQGTRLTVV.

The chain couples TRBV19 to TRBJ2-3; 9 positions match TRBD2. The V and J ends lost 6 bases and 2 bases, in that order; junction bases with no gene match: 6. This CDR3 spans 15 amino acids. Germline V gives CDR1 LNHDA, CDR2 SQIVND (reference sequence). CDR3 DNA sequence: TGTGCCAGTAGGGGGGTAGCGGGGGTCACAGATACGCAGTATTTT. Residues: CASRGVAGVTDTQYF.

The J gene is TRBJ2-1, the V gene TRBV4-1, with D unresolved. Per germline, CDR1 MGHRA and CDR2 YSYEKL. The CDR3 length is 16 residues. Trimming stripped 5 bases from V and 6 bases from J, with 20 bases between. This CDR3 reads CASSALLVSRINEQFF. CDR3 in DNA: TGCGCCAGCAGCGCTCTTCTGGTTTCTAGGATCAATGAGCAGTTCTTC.

The chain recombines TRBV27 with TRBJ1-4; 8 bases match TRBD1. Germline CDR1 MNHEY, CDR2 SMNVEV (reference sequence). V dropped 6 bases and J dropped 6; count of bases not matched to a gene: 9. The CDR3 is made up of 15 amino acids. CDR3 in amino acids: CASRPGQAEYEKLFF. The CDR3 coding sequence is TGTGCCAGCAGACCGGGACAGGCCGAGTATGAAAAACTGTTTTTT.

This chain links TRBV19 with TRBJ2-7, with 8 bases lining up with TRBD2. The CDR3 length is 13 residues. J lost 6 bases, V lost 6 bases, and 7 bases had no gene match. CDR1 and CDR2 from the germline V gene are LNHDA and SQIVND (reference sequence). In DNA, the CDR3 is TGTGCCAGTAGCCTGACTAGCGAGGGCGAGCAGTACTTC. Residues: CASSLTSEGEQYF.

The chain employs TRBV28 and TRBJ1-2; no firm D call. The CDR3 covers 14 residues. Germline lookup yields CDR1 MDHEN and CDR2 SYDVKM. The V end was cut by 1 base, the J end by 0 bases, with 6 bases between. CDR3 loop: CASSLLSTNYGYTF. The CDR3 region has the DNA TGTGCCAGCAGTTTATTAAGTACTAACTATGGCTACACCTTC.

The V gene is TRBV2, the J gene TRBJ1-1; perhaps TRBD1 as D (6 bases). CDR1 and CDR2 (germline): SNHLY, FYNNEI. The CDR3 extends over 14 amino acids. With 6 bases removed from V and 0 bases from J, the gap between germline ends came to 11 bases. The CDR3 reads CASSYRDMNTEAFF. The CDR3 bases are TGTGCCAGCAGCTACAGGGATATGAACACTGAAGCTTTCTTT.

This clone showed up just a few times. The rearrangement links TRBV19 to TRBJ2-5, with a weak D call TRBD2 (5 bases). CDR1 is LNHDA and CDR2 is SQIVND in the germline V gene (reference sequence). This CDR3 contains 14 residues. Between the trimmed V and J ends, which lost 6 bases and 2 bases, there was a span of 13 bases. CDR3 region: CASSGGLEQETQYF. The CDR3 region has the DNA TGTGCCAGTAGCGGCGGACTTGAGCAAGAGACCCAGTACTTC.

This chain uses TRBV21-1 with TRBJ1-1. TRBV21-1 is a recognized pseudogene. The CDR3 is made up of 14 amino acids. CDR3 nucleotide sequence: TGTGCCAGCAGCAAAGAGGGCAGGAGCACTGAAGCTTTCTTT. Translating gives CASSKEGRSTEAFF.

V and J are TRBV2 and TRBJ2-1; 11 bases match TRBD2. Germline values: CDR1 SNHLY, CDR2 FYNNEI. The ends lost 5 bases at V and 7 bases at J; junction bases unmatched: 7. The CDR3 covers 15 residues. CDR3 in amino acids: CASSRSGGAYNEQFF. CDR3 bases: TGTGCCAGCAGTCGTAGCGGGGGGGCTTATAATGAGCAGTTCTTC.

The chain joins TRBV19 to TRBJ1-1, with TRBD1 matching over 8 bases. The CDR3 is 15 residues long. Looked up from germline, CDR1 is LNHDA and CDR2 is SQIVND (reference sequence). J lost 5 bases, V lost 3 bases, and 8 bases had no gene match. CDR3: CASSMRTGLNTEAFF. The CDR3 region has the DNA TGTGCCAGTAGTATGAGGACAGGGCTTAATACTGAAGCTTTCTTT.

The chain recombines TRBV5-4 with TRBJ2-5; D may be TRBD1 or TRBD2 (5 bases each). The length of the CDR3 is 14 residues. V lost 4 bases and J lost 1, with 11 bases in between. Germline values: CDR1 SGHNT, CDR2 YYREEE (reference sequence). CDR3 nucleotide sequence: TGTGCCAGCAGCCCGGGACGGACCCAAGAGACCCAGTACTTC. It yields the protein CASSPGRTQETQYF.

This chain joins TRBV5-1 and TRBJ2-7; D remains ambiguous. This CDR3 has 14 residues. With 1 base removed from V and 1 base from J, the gap between germline ends came to 9 bases. Germline V gives CDR1 SGHRS, CDR2 YFSETQ. The CDR3 here is CASSLYRESYEQYV. CDR3 DNA: TGCGCCAGCAGCTTGTACAGAGAATCCTACGAGCAGTACGTC.

The chain recombines TRBV11-2 with TRBJ2-7; perhaps TRBD1 as D (6 bases). Trimming stripped 4 bases from V and 11 bases from J, with 12 bases between. Germline V lookup: CDR1 SGHAT, CDR2 FQNNGV. The CDR3 covers 11 residues. As DNA, the CDR3 is TGTGCCAGCAGCTCCGGTCAGGGGAAGTACTTC. Translation gives CASSSGQGKYF.

This chain joins TRBV19 and TRBJ1-2; D unclear. The CDR3 length is 15 residues. V dropped 3 bases and J dropped 2 bases, with 13 bases sitting between them. Per germline, CDR1 LNHDA and CDR2 SQIVND (reference sequence). The DNA of the CDR3 is TGTGCCAGTAGTATGACGGAACGGTACAACTATGGCTACACCTTC. Residues: CASSMTERYNYGYTF.

This chain joins TRBV5-8 and TRBJ1-2; D might be TRBD1 (6 bases). Germline assignment: CDR1 SGHTS and CDR2 YDEGEE. The CDR3 is 13 residues long. V was trimmed by 2 bases and J by 8 bases, leaving 13 bases between them. Here the CDR3 reads CASSFGLDRGYTF. The CDR3 DNA follows: TGTGCCAGCAGCTTTGGTCTTGACAGGGGCTACACCTTC.

The chain joins TRBV11-3 to TRBJ2-5, with D perhaps matching TRBD1 or TRBD2 (6 bases each). This CDR3 contains 15 residues. The germline CDR1 and CDR2 sequences are SGHNT and YENEEA. V was clipped by 3 bases and J by 1 base, with 12 bases between them. For the CDR3, the DNA is TGTGCCAGCAGCTTCGGGGGCGCCCCCCAAGAGACCCAGTACTTC. Translation gives CASSFGGAPQETQYF.

The chain carries TRBV28 and TRBJ1-5; 8 bases align to TRBD1. CDR1 is MDHEN, CDR2 SYDVKM, per germline. There are 16 residues in the CDR3. Trimming at V came to 1 base and at J to 6 bases, leaving 8 bases not matched to a gene. Here the CDR3 DNA reads TGTGCCAGCAGTTTATTTGCAGGGGGCGAGATTCAGCCCCAGCATTTT. Residues: CASSLFAGGEIQPQHF.

This clone was detected once. The chain couples TRBV5-8 to TRBJ2-1; D is uncertain. Germline V CDR1 and CDR2: SGHTS, YDEGEE. Trimming removed 5 bases from V and 5 bases from J, with 14 bases in between. The length of the CDR3 is 14 residues. This CDR3 reads CASSQWVGNNEQFF. The CDR3 nucleotides read TGTGCCAGCAGTCAATGGGTGGGGAACAATGAGCAGTTCTTC.

There are a few counts of this clone. The chain is built from TRBV11-2 and TRBJ1-6; no clear D gene. The CDR3 consists of 14 residues. From germline, CDR1 is SGHAT and CDR2 FQNNGV. Trimming stripped 3 bases from V and 6 bases from J, with 9 bases between. In DNA, the CDR3 is TGTGCCAGCAGCTTCGGCCAGATTAATTCACCCCTCCACTTT. Encoded protein: CASSFGQINSPLHF.

This rearrangement joins TRBV7-3 to TRBJ2-7, with D maybe TRBD1 (5 bases). CDR1 SGHTA and CDR2 FQGTGA come from the germline V gene. V was shortened by 2 bases and J by 2 bases, with 13 bases between the two germline ends. CDR3 length: 15 amino acids. CDR3 DNA sequence: TGTGCCAGCAGCTTAGGTCAGGGCGGCACCTACGAGCAGTACTTC. Translation: CASSLGQGGTYEQYF.

Turning to this clone: One end of the junction fails to match germline, which may point to a read error. The chain joins TRBV7-7 to TRBJ1-1; a possible D gene is TRBD1 (6 bases). This CDR3 has 16 amino acids. CDR1 is SSHAT, CDR2 FNYEAQ, per germline (reference sequence). CDR3 coding DNA: TGTGCTAGCAGCTCTTACTCGGACAGCATATTGGAGGAAGCTTTCTTT. This sequence encodes CASSSYSDSILEEAFF.